Detailed here is one T cell receptor (beta chain). Its antigen is not known. The record originates from a study of T cells after yellow fever vaccination. Across the study: It was SMART-Seq v4 Ultra Low Input that prepared the fractions with low cell numbers. Study results and caveats: A small share of clonotypes appeared in both CD4 and CD8 compartments. Subsequent booster samples again held most clones from primary vaccination (96% CD4, 85% to 90% CD8).

The CDR3 has 14 amino acids. The V segment lost 6 bases and the J segment 9 bases; nucleotides outside the gene matches: 7. One entry per CDR3 protein, called by TCRdb with MiXCR from the 5' RACE reads. This repertoire shows 450,000 to 550,000 distinct CDR3 sequences, less than 20% found once; its top ten account for 13% to 15%. This chain links TRBV12-3 or TRBV12-4 with TRBJ2-1, with 11 bases aligning to TRBD2. Sequencing used PBMCs, obtained 15 days after the yellow fever booster vaccination. This clonotype originated in a man aged 25 to 40 who received the YFV17D yellow fever vaccine. Written as DNA, the CDR3 is TGTGCCAGCAGCAAGACTAGCGGGAACGTTGAGCAGTTCTTC. It specifies CASSKTSGNVEQFF.